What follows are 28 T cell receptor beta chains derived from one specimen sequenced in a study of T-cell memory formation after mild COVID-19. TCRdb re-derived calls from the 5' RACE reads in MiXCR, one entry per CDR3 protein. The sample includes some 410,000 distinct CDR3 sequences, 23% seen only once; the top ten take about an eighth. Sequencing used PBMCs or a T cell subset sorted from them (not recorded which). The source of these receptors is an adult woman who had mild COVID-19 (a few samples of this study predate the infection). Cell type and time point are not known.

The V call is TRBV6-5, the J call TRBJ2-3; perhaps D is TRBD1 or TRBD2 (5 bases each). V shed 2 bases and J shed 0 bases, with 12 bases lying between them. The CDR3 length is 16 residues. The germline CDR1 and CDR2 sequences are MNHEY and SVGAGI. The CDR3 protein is CASSYVLGVSTDTQYF. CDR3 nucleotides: TGTGCCAGCAGTTACGTCCTGGGGGTTAGCACAGATACGCAGTATTTT.

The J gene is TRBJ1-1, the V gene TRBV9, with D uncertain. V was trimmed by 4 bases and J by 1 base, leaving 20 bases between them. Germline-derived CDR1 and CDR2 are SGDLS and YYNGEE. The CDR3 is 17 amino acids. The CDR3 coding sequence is TGTGCCAGCAGCCCTCGAGTGGCCTATGCAGGGAACACTGAAGCTTTCTTT. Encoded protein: CASSPRVAYAGNTEAFF.

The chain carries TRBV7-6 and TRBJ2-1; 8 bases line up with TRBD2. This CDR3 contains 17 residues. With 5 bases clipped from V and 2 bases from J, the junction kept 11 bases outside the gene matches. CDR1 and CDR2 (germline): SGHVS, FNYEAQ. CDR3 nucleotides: TGTGCCAGCAGCGCCGAGGCAGCGGGAGTTCCCTACAATGAGCAGTTCTTC. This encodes CASSAEAAGVPYNEQFF.

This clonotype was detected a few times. The CDR3 DNA is TGTGCCATCAGTGAGTCGGGCCTGAACACCGGGGAGCTGTTTTTT. This encodes CAISESGLNTGELFF. The rearrangement links TRBV10-3 to TRBJ2-2; D not certain. Trimming took 0 bases from V and 1 from J, leaving 6 bases between them. The germline V gene encodes CDR1 ENHRY and CDR2 SYGVKD. The CDR3 runs to 15 residues.

The CDR3 nucleotides read TGTGCCAGCAGCGCCGACAGGCTGAACACTGAAGCTTTCTTT. It yields the protein CASSADRLNTEAFF. V usage is TRBV9 and J usage is TRBJ1-1; possibly TRBD1 for D (6 bases). Germline CDR1 SGDLS, CDR2 YYNGEE. The CDR3 is 14 amino acids. V lost 3 bases and J 0 bases, leaving 9 bases between the germline ends.

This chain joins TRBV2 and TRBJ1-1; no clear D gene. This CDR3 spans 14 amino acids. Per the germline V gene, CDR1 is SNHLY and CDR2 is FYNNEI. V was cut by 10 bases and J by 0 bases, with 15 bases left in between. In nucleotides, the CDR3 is TGTGCCATCCGGGCGGGTTCAATGAACACTGAAGCTTTCTTT. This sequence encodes CAIRAGSMNTEAFF. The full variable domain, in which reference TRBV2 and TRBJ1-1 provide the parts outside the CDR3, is EPEVTQTPSHQVTQMGQEVILRCVPISNHLYFYWYRQILGQKVEFLVSFYNNEISEKSEIFDDQFSVERPDGSNFTLKIRSTKLEDSAMYFCAIRAGSMNTEAFFGQGTRLTVV.

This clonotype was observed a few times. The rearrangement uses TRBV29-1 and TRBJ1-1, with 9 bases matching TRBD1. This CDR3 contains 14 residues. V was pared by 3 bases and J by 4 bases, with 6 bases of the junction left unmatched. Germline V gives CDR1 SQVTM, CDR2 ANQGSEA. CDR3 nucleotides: TGCAGCGTTGACGGGACAGGGACTGGCACTGAAGCTTTCTTT. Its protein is CSVDGTGTGTEAFF.

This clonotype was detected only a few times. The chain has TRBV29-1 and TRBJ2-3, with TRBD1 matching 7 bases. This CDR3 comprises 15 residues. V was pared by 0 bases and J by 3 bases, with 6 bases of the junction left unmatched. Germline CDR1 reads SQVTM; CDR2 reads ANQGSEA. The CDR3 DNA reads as TGCAGCGTTGAAGACGGCAGGGGGAAGACAGATACGCAGTATTTT. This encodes CSVEDGRGKTDTQYF.

The CDR3 bases are TGTGCCAGCAATCCTACCGGGTCCCAAGAGACCCAGTACTTC. Residues: CASNPTGSQETQYF. The chain is built from TRBV6-2 or TRBV6-3 and TRBJ2-5; D ambiguous. V dropped 7 bases and J dropped 1 base, with 13 bases sitting between them. The CDR3 consists of 14 residues. Germline V gene sequence: CDR1 MNHEY, CDR2 SVGEGT.

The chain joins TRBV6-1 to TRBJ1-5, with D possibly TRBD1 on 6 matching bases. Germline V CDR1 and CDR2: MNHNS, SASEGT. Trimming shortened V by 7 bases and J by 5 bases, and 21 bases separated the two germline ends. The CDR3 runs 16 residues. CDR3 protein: CASNKQGRGGHQPQHF. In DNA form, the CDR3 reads TGTGCCAGCAATAAACAGGGTCGGGGGGGCCATCAGCCCCAGCATTTT.

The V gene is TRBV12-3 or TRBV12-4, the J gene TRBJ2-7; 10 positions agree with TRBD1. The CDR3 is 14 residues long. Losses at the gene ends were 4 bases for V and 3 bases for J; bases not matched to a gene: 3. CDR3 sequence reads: CASSWGQGLYEQYF. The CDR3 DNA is TGTGCCAGCAGTTGGGGACAGGGGCTCTACGAGCAGTACTTC.

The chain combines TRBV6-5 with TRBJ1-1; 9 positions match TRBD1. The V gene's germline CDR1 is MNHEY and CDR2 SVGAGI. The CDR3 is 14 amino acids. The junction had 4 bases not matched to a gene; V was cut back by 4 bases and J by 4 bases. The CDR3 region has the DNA TGTGCCAGCAGTTCCGGGACAGGGCGCACTGAAGCTTTCTTT. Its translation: CASSSGTGRTEAFF.

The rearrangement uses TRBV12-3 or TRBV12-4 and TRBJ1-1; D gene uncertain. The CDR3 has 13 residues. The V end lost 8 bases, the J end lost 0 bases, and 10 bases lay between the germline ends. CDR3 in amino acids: CASGGLLNTEAFF. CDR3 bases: TGTGCCAGCGGCGGCTTATTGAACACTGAAGCTTTCTTT.

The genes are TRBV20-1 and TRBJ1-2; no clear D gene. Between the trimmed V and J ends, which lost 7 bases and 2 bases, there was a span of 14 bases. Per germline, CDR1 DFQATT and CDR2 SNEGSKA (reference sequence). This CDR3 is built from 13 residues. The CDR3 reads CSVTGSRNYGYTF. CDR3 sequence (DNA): TGCAGTGTGACGGGGAGCAGAAACTATGGCTACACCTTC.

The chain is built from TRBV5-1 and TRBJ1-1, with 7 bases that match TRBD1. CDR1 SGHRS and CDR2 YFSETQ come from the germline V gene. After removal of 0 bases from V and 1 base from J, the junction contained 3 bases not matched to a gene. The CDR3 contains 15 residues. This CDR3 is CASSLGTGSNTEAFF. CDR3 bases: TGCGCCAGCAGCTTGGGGACAGGCTCGAACACTGAAGCTTTCTTT.

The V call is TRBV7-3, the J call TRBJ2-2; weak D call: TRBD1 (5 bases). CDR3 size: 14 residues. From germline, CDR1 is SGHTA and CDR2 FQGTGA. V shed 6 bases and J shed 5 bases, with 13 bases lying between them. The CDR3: CASRLGRGTGELFF. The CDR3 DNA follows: TGTGCCAGCAGATTGGGAAGGGGTACCGGGGAGCTGTTTTTT.

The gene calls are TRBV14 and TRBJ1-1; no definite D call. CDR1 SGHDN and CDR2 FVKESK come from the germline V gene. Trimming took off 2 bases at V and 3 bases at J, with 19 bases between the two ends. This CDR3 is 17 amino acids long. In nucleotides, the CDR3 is TGTGCCAGCAGCCAATCTTCCCCTTGGGAGACGGACACTGAAGCTTTCTTT. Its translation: CASSQSSPWETDTEAFF.

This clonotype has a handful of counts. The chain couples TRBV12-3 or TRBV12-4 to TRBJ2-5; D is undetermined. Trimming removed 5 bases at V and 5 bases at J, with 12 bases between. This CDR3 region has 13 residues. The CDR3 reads CASSRISRETQYF. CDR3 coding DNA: TGTGCCAGCAGTAGGATATCGCGGGAGACCCAGTACTTC.

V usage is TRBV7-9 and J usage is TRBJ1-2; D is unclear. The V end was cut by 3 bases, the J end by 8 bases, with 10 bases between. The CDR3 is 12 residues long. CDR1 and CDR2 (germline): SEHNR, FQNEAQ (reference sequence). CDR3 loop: CASSFSVVGYTF. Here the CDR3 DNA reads TGTGCCAGCAGCTTTAGCGTTGTAGGCTACACCTTC.

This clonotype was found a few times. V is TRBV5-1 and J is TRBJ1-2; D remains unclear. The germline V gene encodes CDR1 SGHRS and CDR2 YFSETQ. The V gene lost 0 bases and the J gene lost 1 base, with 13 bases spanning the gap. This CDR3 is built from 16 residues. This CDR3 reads CASSLVPGPLNYGYTF. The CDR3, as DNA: TGCGCCAGCAGCTTGGTTCCTGGGCCTCTTAACTATGGCTACACCTTC.

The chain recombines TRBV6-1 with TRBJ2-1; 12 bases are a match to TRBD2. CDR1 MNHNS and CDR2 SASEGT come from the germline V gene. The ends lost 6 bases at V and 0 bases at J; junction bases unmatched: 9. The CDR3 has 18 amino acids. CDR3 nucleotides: TGTGCCAGCAGACCCGGGACTAGCGGGCCGAGCTCCTACAATGAGCAGTTCTTC. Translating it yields CASRPGTSGPSSYNEQFF.

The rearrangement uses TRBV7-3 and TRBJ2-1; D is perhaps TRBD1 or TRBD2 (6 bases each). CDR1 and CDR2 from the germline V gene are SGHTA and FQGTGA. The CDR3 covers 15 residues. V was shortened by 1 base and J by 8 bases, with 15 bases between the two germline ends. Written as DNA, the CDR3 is TGTGCCAGCAGCTTAATCGGGGGCCCGGTCGATGAGCAGTTCTTC. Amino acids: CASSLIGGPVDEQFF. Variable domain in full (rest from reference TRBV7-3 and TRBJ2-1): GAGVSQTPSNKVTEKGKYVELRCDPISGHTALYWYRQSLGQGPEFLIYFQGTGAADDSGLPNDRFFAVRPEGSVSTLKIQRTERGDSAVYLCASSLIGGPVDEQFFGPGTRLTVL.

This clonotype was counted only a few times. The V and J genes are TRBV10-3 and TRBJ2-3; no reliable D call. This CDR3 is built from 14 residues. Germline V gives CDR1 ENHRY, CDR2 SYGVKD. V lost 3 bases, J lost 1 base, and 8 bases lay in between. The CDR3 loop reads CAISEGIRTDTQYF. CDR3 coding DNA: TGTGCCATCAGTGAAGGTATACGCACAGATACGCAGTATTTT.

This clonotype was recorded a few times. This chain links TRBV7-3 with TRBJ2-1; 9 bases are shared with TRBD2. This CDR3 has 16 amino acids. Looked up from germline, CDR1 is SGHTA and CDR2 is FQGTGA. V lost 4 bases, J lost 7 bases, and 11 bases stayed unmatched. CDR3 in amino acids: CASSSTRTSAANEQFF. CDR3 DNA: TGTGCCAGCAGCTCCACCAGGACTAGCGCAGCAAATGAGCAGTTCTTC.

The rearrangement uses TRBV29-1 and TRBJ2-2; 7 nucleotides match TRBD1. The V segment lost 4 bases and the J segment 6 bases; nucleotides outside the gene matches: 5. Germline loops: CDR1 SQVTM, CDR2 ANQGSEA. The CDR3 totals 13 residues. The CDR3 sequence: CSVGRTGAGELFF. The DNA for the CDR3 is TGCAGCGTTGGACGTACAGGGGCCGGGGAGCTGTTTTTT.

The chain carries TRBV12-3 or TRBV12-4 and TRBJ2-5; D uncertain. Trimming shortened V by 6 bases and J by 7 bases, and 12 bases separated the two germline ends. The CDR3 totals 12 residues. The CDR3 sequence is CASRAPDGTQYF. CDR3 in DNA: TGTGCCAGCAGGGCGCCGGATGGGACCCAGTACTTC.

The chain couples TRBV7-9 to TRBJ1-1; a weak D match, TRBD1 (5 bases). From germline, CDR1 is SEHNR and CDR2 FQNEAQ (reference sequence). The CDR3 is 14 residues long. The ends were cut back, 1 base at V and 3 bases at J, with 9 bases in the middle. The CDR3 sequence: CASSLGGSDTEAFF. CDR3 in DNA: TGTGCCAGCAGCTTAGGGGGGTCGGACACTGAAGCTTTCTTT.

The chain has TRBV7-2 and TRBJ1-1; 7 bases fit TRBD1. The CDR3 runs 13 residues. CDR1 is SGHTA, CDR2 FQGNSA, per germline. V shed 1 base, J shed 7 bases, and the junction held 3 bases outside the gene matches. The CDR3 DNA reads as TGTGCCAGCAGCTTAGGACAGGGATTTGAAGCTTTCTTT. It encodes CASSLGQGFEAFF. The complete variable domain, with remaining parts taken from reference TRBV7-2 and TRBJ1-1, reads GAGVSQSPSNKVTEKGKDVELRCDPISGHTALYWYRQSLGQGLEFLIYFQGNSAPDKSGLPSDRFSAERTGGSVSTLTIQRTQQEDSAVYLCASSLGQGFEAFFGQGTRLTVV.